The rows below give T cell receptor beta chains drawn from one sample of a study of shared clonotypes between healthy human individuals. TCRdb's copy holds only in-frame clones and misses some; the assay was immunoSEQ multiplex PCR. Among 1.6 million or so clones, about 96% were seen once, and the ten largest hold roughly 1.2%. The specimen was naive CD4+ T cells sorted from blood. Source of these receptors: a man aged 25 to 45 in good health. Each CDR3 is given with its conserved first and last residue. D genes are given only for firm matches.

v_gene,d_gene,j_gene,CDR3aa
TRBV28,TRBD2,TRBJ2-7,CASSLFPRGGRSYEQYF
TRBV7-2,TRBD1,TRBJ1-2,CASSLRDSYYGYTF
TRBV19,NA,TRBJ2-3,CASSIELSRGTQYF
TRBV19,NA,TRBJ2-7,CASSRSRGDYEQYF
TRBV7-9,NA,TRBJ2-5,CASSPQETQYF
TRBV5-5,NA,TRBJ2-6,CASSKSSGANVLTF
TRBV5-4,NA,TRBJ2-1,CASSSGGLGYNEQFF
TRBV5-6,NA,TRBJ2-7,CASSQRLQHSYEQYF
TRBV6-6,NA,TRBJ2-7,CASSYMGSPYEQYF
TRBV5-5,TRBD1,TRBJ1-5,CASSFDRDQPQHF
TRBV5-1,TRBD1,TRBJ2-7,CASSFGTGEAGQYF
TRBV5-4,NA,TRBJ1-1,CASSLGLMNTEAFF
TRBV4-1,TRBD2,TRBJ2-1,CASSQEGLAGNEQFF
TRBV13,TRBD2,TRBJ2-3,CASSLKASGRVTDTQYF
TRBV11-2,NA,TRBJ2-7,CASTNGGESAYEQYF
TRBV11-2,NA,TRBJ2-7,CASGGLPYEQYF
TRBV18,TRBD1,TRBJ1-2,CASSPSGTGTIYGYTF
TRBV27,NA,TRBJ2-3,CASSPFQGGTDTQYF
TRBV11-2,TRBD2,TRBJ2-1,CASSPRSSSGSVAEQFF
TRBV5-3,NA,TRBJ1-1,CARPIRITEAFF